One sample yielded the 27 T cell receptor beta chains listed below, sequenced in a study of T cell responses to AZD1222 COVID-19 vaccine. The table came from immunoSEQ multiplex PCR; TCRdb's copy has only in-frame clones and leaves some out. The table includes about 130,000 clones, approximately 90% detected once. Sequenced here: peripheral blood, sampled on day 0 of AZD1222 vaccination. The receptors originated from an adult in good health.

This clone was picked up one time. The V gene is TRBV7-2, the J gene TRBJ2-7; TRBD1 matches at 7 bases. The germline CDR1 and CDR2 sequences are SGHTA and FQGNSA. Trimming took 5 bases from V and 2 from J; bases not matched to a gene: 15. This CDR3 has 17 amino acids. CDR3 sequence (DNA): TGTGCCAGCAGCACAGAACCTTGGAAGGACAGGACCTACGAGCAGTACTTC. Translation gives CASSTEPWKDRTYEQYF.

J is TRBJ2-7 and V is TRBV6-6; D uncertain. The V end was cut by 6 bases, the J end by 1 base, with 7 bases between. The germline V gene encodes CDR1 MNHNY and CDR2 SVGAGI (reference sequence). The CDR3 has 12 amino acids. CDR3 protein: CASSPPSYEQYF. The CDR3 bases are TGTGCCAGCAGCCCCCCGTCCTACGAGCAGTACTTC.

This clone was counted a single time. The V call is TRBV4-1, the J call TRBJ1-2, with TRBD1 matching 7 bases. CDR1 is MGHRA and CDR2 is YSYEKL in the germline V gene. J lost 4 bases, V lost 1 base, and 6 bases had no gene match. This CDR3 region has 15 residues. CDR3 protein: CASSQAQGVGYGYTF. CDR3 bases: TGCGCCAGCAGCCAAGCCCAGGGGGTCGGCTATGGCTACACCTTC.

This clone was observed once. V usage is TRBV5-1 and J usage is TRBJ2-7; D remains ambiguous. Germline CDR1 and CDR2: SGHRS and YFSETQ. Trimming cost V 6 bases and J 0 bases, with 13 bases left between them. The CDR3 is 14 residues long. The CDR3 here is CASKLDPSSYEQYF. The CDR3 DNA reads TGCGCCAGCAAACTTGATCCTAGCTCCTACGAGCAGTACTTC.

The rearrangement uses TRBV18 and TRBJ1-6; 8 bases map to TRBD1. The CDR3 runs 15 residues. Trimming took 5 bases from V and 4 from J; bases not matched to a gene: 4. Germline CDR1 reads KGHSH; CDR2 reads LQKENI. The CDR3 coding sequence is TGTGCCAGCTCAACACAGGGGGATTATAATTCACCCCTCCACTTT. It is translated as CASSTQGDYNSPLHF. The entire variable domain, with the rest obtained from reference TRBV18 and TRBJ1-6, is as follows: NAGVMQNPRHLVRRRGQEARLRCSPMKGHSHVYWYRQLPEEGLKFMVYLQKENIIDESGMPKERFSAEFPKEGPSILRIQQVVRGDSAAYFCASSTQGDYNSPLHFGNGTRLTVT.

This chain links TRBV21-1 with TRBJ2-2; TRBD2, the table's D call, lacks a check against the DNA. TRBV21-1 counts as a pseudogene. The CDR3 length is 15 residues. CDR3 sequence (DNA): TGTGCCAGCAGCTTCCGGGATTCGGACACCGGGGAGCTGTTTTTT. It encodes CASSFRDSDTGELFF.

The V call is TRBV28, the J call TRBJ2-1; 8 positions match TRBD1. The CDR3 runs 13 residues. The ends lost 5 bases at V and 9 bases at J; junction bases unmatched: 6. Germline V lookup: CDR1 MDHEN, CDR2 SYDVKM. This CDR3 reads CASSPWTGPEQFF. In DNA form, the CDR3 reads TGTGCCAGCAGTCCCTGGACAGGGCCTGAGCAGTTCTTC.

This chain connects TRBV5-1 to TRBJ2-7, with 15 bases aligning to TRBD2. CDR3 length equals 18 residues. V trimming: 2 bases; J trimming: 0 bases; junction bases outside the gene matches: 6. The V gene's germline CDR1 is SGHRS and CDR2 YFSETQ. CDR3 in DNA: TGCGCCAGCAGCTTACCGGGACTAGCGGGGGGTTTCTCCTACGAGCAGTACTTC. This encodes CASSLPGLAGGFSYEQYF.

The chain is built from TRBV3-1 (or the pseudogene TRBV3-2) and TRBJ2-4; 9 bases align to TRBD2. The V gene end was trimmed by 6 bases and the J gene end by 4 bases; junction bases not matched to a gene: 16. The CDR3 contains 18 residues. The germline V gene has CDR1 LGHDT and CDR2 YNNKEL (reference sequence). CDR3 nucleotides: TGTGCCAGCAGAACCAAGATCACTAAGCGGGGGGCTAAAAACATTCAGTACTTC. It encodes CASRTKITKRGAKNIQYF.

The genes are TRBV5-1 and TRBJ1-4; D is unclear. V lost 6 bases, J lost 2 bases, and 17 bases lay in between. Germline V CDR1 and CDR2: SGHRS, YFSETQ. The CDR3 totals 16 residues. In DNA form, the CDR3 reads TGCGCCAGCACCAACCCCGGCCCCGGGACTAATGAAAAACTGTTTTTT. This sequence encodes CASTNPGPGTNEKLFF.

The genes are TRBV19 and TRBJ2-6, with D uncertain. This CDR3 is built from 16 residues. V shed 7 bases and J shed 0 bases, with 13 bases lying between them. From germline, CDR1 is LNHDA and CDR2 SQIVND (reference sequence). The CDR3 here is CASTGEARSGANVLTF. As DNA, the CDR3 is TGTGCCAGTACCGGCGAGGCACGCTCTGGGGCCAACGTCCTGACTTTC.

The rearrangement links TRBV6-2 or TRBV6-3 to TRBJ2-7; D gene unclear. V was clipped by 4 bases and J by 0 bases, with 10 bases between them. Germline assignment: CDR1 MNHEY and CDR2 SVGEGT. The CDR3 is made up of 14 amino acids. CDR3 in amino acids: CASSLDGVSYEQYF. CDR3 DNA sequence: TGTGCCAGCAGTTTGGACGGAGTCTCCTACGAGCAGTACTTC.

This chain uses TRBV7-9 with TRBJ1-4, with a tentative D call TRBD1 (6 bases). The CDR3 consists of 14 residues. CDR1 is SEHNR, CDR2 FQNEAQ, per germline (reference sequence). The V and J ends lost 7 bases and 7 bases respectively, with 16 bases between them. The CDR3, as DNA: TGTGCCAGCACCCATCAGGGGACCTCTGAAAAACTGTTTTTT. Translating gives CASTHQGTSEKLFF.

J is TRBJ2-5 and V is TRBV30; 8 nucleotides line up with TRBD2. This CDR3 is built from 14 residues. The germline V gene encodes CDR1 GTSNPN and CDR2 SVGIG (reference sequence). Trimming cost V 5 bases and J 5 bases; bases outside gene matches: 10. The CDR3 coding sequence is TGTGCCTGGGCCCGGGGGGGCCGGAAGGAGACCCAGTACTTC. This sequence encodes CAWARGGRKETQYF.

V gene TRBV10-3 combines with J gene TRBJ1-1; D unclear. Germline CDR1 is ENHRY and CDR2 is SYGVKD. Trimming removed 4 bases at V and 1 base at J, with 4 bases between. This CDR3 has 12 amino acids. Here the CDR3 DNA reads TGTGCCATCAGTGGACAGAACACTGAAGCTTTCTTT. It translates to CAISGQNTEAFF.

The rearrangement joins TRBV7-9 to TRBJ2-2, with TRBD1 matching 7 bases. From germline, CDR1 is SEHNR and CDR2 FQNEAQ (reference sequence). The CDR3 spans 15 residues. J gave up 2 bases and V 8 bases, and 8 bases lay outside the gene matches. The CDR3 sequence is CASLKGQINTGELFF. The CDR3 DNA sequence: TGTGCCAGCTTAAAGGGACAGATTAACACCGGGGAGCTGTTTTTT. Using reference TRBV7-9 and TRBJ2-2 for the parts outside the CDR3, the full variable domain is DTGVSQNPRHKITKRGQNVTFRCDPISEHNRLYWYRQTLGQGPEFLTYFQNEAQLEKSRLLSDRFSAERPKGSFSTLEIQRTEQGDSAMYLCASLKGQINTGELFFGEGSRLTVL.

The CDR3 loop reads CASSLSIEDGYTF. The CDR3 DNA follows: TGCGCCAGCAGCTTGAGCATAGAGGATGGCTACACCTTC. J is TRBJ1-2 and V is TRBV5-1, with D unresolved. Trimming took off 1 base at V and 6 bases at J, with 10 bases between the two ends. Germline V gives CDR1 SGHRS, CDR2 YFSETQ. The CDR3 runs 13 residues.

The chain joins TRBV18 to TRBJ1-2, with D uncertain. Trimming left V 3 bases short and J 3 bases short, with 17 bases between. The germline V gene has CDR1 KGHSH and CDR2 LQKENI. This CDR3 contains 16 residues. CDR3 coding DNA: TGTGCCAGCTCACCGGCAGTGGGCGGTACGGACTATGGCTACACCTTC. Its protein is CASSPAVGGTDYGYTF.

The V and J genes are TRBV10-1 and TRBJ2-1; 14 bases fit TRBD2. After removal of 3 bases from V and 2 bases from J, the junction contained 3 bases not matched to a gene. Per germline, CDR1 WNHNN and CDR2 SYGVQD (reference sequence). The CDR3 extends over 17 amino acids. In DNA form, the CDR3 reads TGCGCCAGCAGTGACCCGGGACTAGCGGGGGCCTACAATGAGCAGTTCTTC. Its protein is CASSDPGLAGAYNEQFF.

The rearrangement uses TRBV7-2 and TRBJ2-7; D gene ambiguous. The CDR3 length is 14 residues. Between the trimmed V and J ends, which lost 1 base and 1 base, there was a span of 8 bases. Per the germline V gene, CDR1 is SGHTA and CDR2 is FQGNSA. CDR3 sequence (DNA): TGTGCCAGCAGCTTAGTTGGGATTTCCTACGAGCAGTACTTC. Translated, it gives CASSLVGISYEQYF. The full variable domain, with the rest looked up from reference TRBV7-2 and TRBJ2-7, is GAGVSQSPSNKVTEKGKDVELRCDPISGHTALYWYRQSLGQGLEFLIYFQGNSAPDKSGLPSDRFSAERTGGSVSTLTIQRTQQEDSAVYLCASSLVGISYEQYFGPGTRLTVT.

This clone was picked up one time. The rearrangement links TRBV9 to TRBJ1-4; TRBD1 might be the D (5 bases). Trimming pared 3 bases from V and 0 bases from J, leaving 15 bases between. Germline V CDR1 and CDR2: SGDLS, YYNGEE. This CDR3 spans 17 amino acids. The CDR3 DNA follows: TGTGCCAGCAGCGAGTCCATAGGGGCCCCAACTAATGAAAAACTGTTTTTT. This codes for CASSESIGAPTNEKLFF.

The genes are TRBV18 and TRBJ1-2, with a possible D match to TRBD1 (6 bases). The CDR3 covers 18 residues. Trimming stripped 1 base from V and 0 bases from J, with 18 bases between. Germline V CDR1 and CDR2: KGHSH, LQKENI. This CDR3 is CASSPLPGRDTSNYGYTF. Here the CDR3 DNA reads TGTGCCAGCTCACCACTCCCGGGCCGGGACACCTCTAACTATGGCTACACCTTC.

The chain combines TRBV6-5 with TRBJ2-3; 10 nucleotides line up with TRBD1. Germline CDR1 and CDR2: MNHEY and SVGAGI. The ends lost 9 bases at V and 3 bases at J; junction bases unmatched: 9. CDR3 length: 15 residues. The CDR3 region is CASAIGDRGTDTQYF. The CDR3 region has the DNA TGTGCCAGTGCTATAGGGGACAGGGGAACAGATACGCAGTATTTT.

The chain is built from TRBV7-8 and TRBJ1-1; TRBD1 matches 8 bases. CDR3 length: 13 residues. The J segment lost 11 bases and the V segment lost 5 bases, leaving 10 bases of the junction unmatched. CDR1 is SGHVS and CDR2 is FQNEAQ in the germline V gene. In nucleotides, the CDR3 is TGTGCCAGCAGCCCGCGACAGGGGCAGGTCGCTTTCTTT. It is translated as CASSPRQGQVAFF.

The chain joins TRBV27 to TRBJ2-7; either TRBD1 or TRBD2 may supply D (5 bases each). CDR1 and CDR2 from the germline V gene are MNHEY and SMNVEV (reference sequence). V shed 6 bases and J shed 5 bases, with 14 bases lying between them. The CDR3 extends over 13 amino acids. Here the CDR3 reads CASSLTGTHEQYF. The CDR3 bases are TGTGCCAGCAGCCTGACCGGGACCCACGAGCAGTACTTC.

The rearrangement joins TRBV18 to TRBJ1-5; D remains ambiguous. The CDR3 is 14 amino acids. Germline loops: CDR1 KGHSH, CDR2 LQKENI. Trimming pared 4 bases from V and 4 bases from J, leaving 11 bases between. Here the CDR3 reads CASSRWAANQPQHF. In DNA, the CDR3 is TGTGCCAGCTCACGGTGGGCAGCAAATCAGCCCCAGCATTTT. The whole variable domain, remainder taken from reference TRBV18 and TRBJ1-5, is NAGVMQNPRHLVRRRGQEARLRCSPMKGHSHVYWYRQLPEEGLKFMVYLQKENIIDESGMPKERFSAEFPKEGPSILRIQQVVRGDSAAYFCASSRWAANQPQHFGDGTRLSIL.

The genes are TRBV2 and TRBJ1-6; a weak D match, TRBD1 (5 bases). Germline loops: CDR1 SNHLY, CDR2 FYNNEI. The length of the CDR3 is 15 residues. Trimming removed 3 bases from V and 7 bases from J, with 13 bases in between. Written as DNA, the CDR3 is TGTGCCAGCAGTGAGTTCAGGGTCGGCAATTCACCCCTCCACTTT. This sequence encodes CASSEFRVGNSPLHF. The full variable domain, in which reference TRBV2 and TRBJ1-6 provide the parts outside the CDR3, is EPEVTQTPSHQVTQMGQEVILRCVPISNHLYFYWYRQILGQKVEFLVSFYNNEISEKSEIFDDQFSVERPDGSNFTLKIRSTKLEDSAMYFCASSEFRVGNSPLHFGNGTRLTVT.